These T cell receptor beta chains were read from a single sample in a study of control samples from healthy donors and cancer patients. The protocol was immunoSEQ multiplex PCR, while the TCRdb copy is restricted to in-frame clones and leaves out a portion. The data hold roughly 170,000 clones, with around 88% observed a single time. Source material: blood. Every receptor here comes from a woman in her twenties or thirties in good health. CDR3s include the opening cysteine and the closing phenylalanine or tryptophan. The D gene is left open where the match is weak. Some rows have no size entry. The others give once, few or many, or a class for an expanded clone.

v_gene	j_gene	abundance	d_gene	CDR3aa	CDR3nt
TRBV14	TRBJ2-3	NA	NA	CASSGLLPSAGGDTDTQYF	TGTGCCAGCAGCGGACTTTTACCGAGCGCAGGAGGCGATACAGATACGCAGTATTTT
TRBV9	TRBJ1-1	NA	NA	CASSVSGYGTEAFF	TGTGCCAGCAGCGTAAGTGGGTACGGCACTGAAGCTTTCTTT
TRBV7-2	TRBJ2-5	NA	TRBD1	CASSQTGGAETQYF	TGTGCCAGCAGCCAAACAGGGGGCGCGGAGACCCAGTACTTC
TRBV4-1	TRBJ1-6	once	TRBD1	CASSQEGGQYNSPLHF	TGCGCCAGCAGCCAAGAAGGGGGACAGTATAATTCACCCCTCCACTTT
TRBV4-2	TRBJ2-3	few	TRBD2	CASSQDAAGGPNTQYF	TGTGCCAGCAGCCAAGACGCGGCGGGAGGGCCGAATACGCAGTATTTT
TRBV5-1	TRBJ2-1	NA	TRBD2	CASSWTSGSGYEQFF	TGCGCCAGCAGCTGGACTAGCGGGAGTGGCTATGAGCAGTTCTTC
TRBV5-1	TRBJ2-1	NA	NA	CASSFGYYNEQFF	TGCGCCAGCAGCTTTGGGTACTACAATGAGCAGTTCTTC
TRBV6-5	TRBJ1-3	NA	TRBD1	CASATGGLGNTIYF	TGTGCCAGCGCCACAGGGGGCTTAGGGAACACCATATATTTT
TRBV7-9	TRBJ2-7	NA	TRBD1	CASSLGAGQGIHEQYF	TGTGCCAGCAGCTTAGGCGCCGGACAGGGGATACACGAGCAGTACTTC
TRBV5-1	TRBJ1-1	NA	NA	CASSARSDTEAFF	TGCGCCAGCAGCGCCAGGTCGGACACTGAAGCTTTCTTT
TRBV27	TRBJ1-2	NA	NA	CASRYARDHGYTF	TGTGCCAGCAGGTATGCCAGGGACCATGGCTACACCTTC